This T cell receptor beta chain was identified during a study of blood T cell repertoires in COVID-19 (TCRdb year 2020). Background on the whole study: The collaborator samples originated in the United States, Italy and Spain and spanned the acute and convalescent phases of COVID-19. The material from the prospective study consisted of cDNA or gDNA derived from T cells, B-cell-depleted T cells, or PBMCs. HLA class I and class II types, where available, came from metadata supplied by the sample provider rather than from assay-based typing. A freely available public database, intended as a resource for researchers studying the immune response to SARS-CoV-2, is where the repertoires were released. Sample metadata almost always included a de-identified subject ID, COVID-19 status, age in years and sex. The samples were drawn from two sources: the first 160 participants of the ongoing ImmuneRACE study, and about 1,300 subjects contributed by 6 global collaborators. Subjects who had been exposed to COVID-19, were actively infected with it, or had recovered from it provided the deeply sampled blood TCRbeta repertoires that made up the dataset. The full study reports these points: The amount of clinical and demographic metadata varied by source and participant and was provided uncurated.

TCRbeta CDR3 regions were amplified from genomic DNA by means of the immunoSEQ Assay, a bias-controlled multiplex PCR. The study's processing was this. Within the assay, amplification of reference gene primers was used to estimate how many nucleated cells each sample contained. To quantify the absolute abundance of each unique TCRbeta CDR3 rearrangement, sequence reads were collapsed and filtered. For each sample, productive Simpson clonality was calculated as the square root of Simpson's diversity index across productive rearrangements. What TCRdb holds here is the immuneACCESS table cut down to in-frame rearrangements. Part of the clones is not present; checked against another copy, under half of the missing clones reflect an unresolved V gene, and the others are unexplained. From that table come the V and J calls and clone size; the DNA was used to work out D and trimming. This sample is represented by some 110,000 clones; 75% to 90% of them were singletons. The ten top clones hold 0.7% to 0.85% of the sample.

This clone was seen a few times. It has no known antigen specificity. No clone much larger than this one lies a single base away; base qualities are absent. Collaborating institutions collected whole blood in K2EDTA tubes following their own protocols. For TCRbeta analysis, collaborators shipped samples as frozen whole blood, isolated PBMCs, or DNA extracted from either of those sample types. CDR3 length: 12 amino acids, cysteine to phenylalanine. The only DNA kept is the CDR3, 36 bases in frame from the first base. Taken from the germline V gene, the CDR1 and CDR2 loops are ENHRY and SYGVKD. A distance of 7 bases separates the germline ends of V and J, which lose 3 bases and 7 bases respectively.

The sequence was collected from a woman between 65 and 79 years old with acute or convalescent COVID-19. The sequence links TRBV10-3 to TRBJ1-5; the D gene is unclear. Sample: peripheral blood. The DNA sequence reads TGTGCCATCAGTGACGGAGGGCAGCCCCAGCATTTT. This codes for CAISDGGQPQHF.